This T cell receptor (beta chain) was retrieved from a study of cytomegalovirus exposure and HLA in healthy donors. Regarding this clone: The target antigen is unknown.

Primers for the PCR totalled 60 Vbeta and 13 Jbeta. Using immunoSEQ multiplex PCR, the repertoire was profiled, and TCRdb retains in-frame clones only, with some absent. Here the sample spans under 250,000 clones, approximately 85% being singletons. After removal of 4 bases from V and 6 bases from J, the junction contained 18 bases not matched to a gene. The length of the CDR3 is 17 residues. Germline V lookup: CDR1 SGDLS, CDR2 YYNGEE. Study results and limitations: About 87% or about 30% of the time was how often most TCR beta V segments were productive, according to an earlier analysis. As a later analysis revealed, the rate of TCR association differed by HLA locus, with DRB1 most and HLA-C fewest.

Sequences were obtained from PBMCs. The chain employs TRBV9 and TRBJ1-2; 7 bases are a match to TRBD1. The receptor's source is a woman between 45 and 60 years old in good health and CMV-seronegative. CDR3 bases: TGTGCCAGCAGCTTTTATGAGACAGGGCCCTTGGGGAATGGCTACACCTTC. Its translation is CASSFYETGPLGNGYTF. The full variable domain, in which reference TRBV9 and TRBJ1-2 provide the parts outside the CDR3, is DSGVTQTPKHLITATGQRVTLRCSPRSGDLSVYWYQQSLDQGLQFLIQYYNGEERAKGNILERFSAQQFPDLHSELNLSSLELGDSALYFCASSFYETGPLGNGYTFGSGTRLTVV.